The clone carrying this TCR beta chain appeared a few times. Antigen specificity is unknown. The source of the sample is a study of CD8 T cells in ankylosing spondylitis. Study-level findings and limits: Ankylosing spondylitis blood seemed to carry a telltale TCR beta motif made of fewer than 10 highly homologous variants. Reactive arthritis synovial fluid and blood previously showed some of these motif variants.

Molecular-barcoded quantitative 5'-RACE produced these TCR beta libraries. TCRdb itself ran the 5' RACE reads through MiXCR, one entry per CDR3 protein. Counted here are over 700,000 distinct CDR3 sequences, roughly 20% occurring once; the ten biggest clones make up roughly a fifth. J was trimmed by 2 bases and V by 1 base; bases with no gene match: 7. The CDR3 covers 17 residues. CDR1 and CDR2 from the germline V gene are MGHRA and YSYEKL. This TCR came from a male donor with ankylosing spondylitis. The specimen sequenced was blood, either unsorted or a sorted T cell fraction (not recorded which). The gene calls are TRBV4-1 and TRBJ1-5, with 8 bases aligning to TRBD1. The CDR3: CASSQGTGRVGNQPQHF. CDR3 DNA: TGCGCCAGCAGCCAAGGGACAGGGAGAGTGGGCAATCAGCCCCAGCATTTT.